The present TCR beta chain was sequenced within a study of persistence of HIV-infected CD4 T cells. Study summary: Antigen stimulation activated a lower proportion of cells, more of them memory, than anti-CD3/anti-CD28 stimulation. Findings and limits, study-wide: CMV- and Gag-responding cells had lower TCRbeta richness than CD3/CD28-responding cells. Bulk TCR data could not be restricted to HIV-1-infected CMV-responding cells.

Cells were stimulated nonspecifically with anti-CD3/anti-CD28 magnetic beads. Responding CD4+ T cells were sorted by upregulation of both CD40 ligand and CD69. These HIV-1-infected adults initiated suppressive ART in chronic infection. The libraries were made with immunoSEQ version 4 in survey mode. Sequencing was performed with immunoSEQ multiplex PCR; in TCRdb, only in-frame clones are kept and a portion is missing. Here the sample spans about 45,000 clones, just under 90% being singletons. For this clone: Its antigen is not known.

The germline V gene has CDR1 LGHDT and CDR2 YNNKEL (reference sequence). Trimming stripped 5 bases from V and 5 bases from J, with 7 bases between. The CDR3 length is 11 residues. V gene TRBV3-1 (or the pseudogene TRBV3-2) combines with J gene TRBJ2-7, with unresolved D. The receptor's source is an adult woman with HIV who was CMV-seropositive. Material: CD4+ T cells sorted from PBMCs after roughly 20-hour stimulation, obtained from a patient who received antiretroviral therapy. This CDR3 reads CASSSRNEQYF. The CDR3 nucleotides are TGTGCCAGCAGCTCAAGGAACGAGCAGTACTTC.